The subject of this entry is one TCR beta chain. The target antigen is unknown. Clones were read by immunoSEQ multiplex PCR, and TCRdb kept only the in-frame ones, dropping some. The sample contains about 72,000 clones, 70% to 85% of which appear only once. The data are from a study of early stage breast cancer tumors. Study information: ER+/PR+/HER2- status applied to about 80% of the 16 invasive breast tumors. Samples were sequenced at 7.5 to 10-fold average coverage.

V was cut by 1 base and J by 5 bases, with 9 bases left in between. The germline V gene has CDR1 SGHRS and CDR2 YFSETQ. The CDR3 consists of 14 residues. Study observations and caveats: Functional markers like CD4, CD8 and FOXP3 were missed in bulk sequencing.

The genes are TRBV5-1 and TRBJ2-2, with D hard to call. The source material was blood. The receptor's source is a person aged 55-75 years with breast cancer. The CDR3 region has the DNA TGCGCCAGCAGCTTGATTGGTATGACCGGGGAGCTGTTTTTT. This sequence encodes CASSLIGMTGELFF.